The clone carrying this T cell receptor beta chain has only one observation. Its antigen is not identified. Samples with a second dose at about 4 or about 12 weeks were pooled together. From germline, CDR1 is MNHNY and CDR2 SVGAGI (reference sequence). J lost 3 bases, V lost 6 bases, and 3 bases had no gene match. CDR3 size: 13 residues. The data were obtained in a study of T cell responses to AZD1222 COVID-19 vaccine. Notes on the study in general: Seropositivity was recorded at baseline in only 5 or 6 AZD1222 recipients.

The repertoire was sequenced with immunoSEQ multiplex PCR; TCRdb's copy has only in-frame clones and lacks some. The sample yields roughly 150,000 clones, roughly 90% seen once. The gene calls are TRBV6-6 and TRBJ1-2; 8 bases are a match to TRBD1. The clonotype comes from an adult who received the AZD1222 COVID-19 vaccine. The sample here was peripheral blood, taken 28 days after the second AZD1222 dose. CDR3 region: CASSTDRDYGYTF. DNA of the CDR3: TGTGCCAGCAGCACGGACAGGGACTATGGCTACACCTTC.